This entry lists 20 T cell receptor beta chains sequenced from one sample in a study of tumor-infiltrating lymphocytes in primary liver carcinoma. Blood RNA originated from unsorted whole blood, with germline DNA additionally extracted. Making TCR beta cDNA involved approximately 510 ng total RNA and a constant-region primer. It was through three nested multiplex PCR rounds of slightly modified ARM-PCR that TCR beta libraries arose. With TRBV1-TRBV30 forward primers and a C-beta reverse primer, the first two PCR rounds were run for around 10 cycles each. TCRdb re-analysed the multiplex PCR reads in MiXCR, keeping a single row per CDR3 protein. The repertoire holds hundreds of thousands of distinct CDR3 sequences, about 50% seen once, with about 17% in the top ten. The sequenced sample was peripheral blood. Receptors originate from a woman aged 25 to 39 with primary liver carcinoma and hepatitis B virus infection.

As regards this clonotype: The conserved phenylalanine or tryptophan is not found at the CDR3 terminus, so this likely reflects a read error. J is TRBJ2-2 and V is TRBV12-3 or TRBV12-4; D might be TRBD2 (5 bases). This CDR3 has 13 residues. Trimming took off 1 base at V and 7 bases at J, with 7 bases between the two ends. CDR3 sequence: CASSLGAGGELFS. The CDR3 DNA is TGTGCCAGCAGTTTAGGGGCGGGCGGGGAGCTGTTTTCT.

This clonotype was recorded a few times. The chain is built from TRBV13 and TRBJ2-7; no firm D call. There are 12 residues in the CDR3. CDR1 and CDR2 (germline): PRHDT, FYEKMQ (reference sequence). The V gene lost 4 bases and the J gene lost 4 bases, with 8 bases spanning the gap. The CDR3 DNA is TGTGCCAGCAGCTACGGAAGGTACGAGCAGTACTTC. Protein product: CASSYGRYEQYF.

This clonotype was recorded at least ten times. The J gene is TRBJ1-5, the V gene TRBV12-3 or TRBV12-4; 9 positions agree with TRBD1. The length of the CDR3 is 14 residues. The V gene end was trimmed by 9 bases and the J gene end by 6 bases; junction bases not matched to a gene: 9. For the CDR3, the DNA is TGTGCCAGTAAGGGACAGGGTATCTTTCAGCCCCAGCATTTT. It specifies CASKGQGIFQPQHF.

The chain combines TRBV7-9 with TRBJ1-1; 7 positions agree with TRBD1. The J segment lost 7 bases and the V segment lost 5 bases, leaving 19 bases of the junction unmatched. CDR1 is SEHNR, CDR2 FQNEAQ, per germline (reference sequence). The CDR3 spans 17 residues. CDR3: CASSPPCSRQGVVEAFF. The CDR3 DNA reads TGTGCCAGCAGCCCTCCTTGTTCGCGACAGGGAGTCGTTGAAGCTTTCTTT.

Concerning this clonotype: Being one base from a much bigger clone, this may be a read error. The chain recombines TRBV6-2 or TRBV6-3 with TRBJ1-5; D is unclear. V dropped 6 bases and J dropped 5 bases, with 14 bases sitting between them. CDR1 MNHEY and CDR2 SVGEGT come from the germline V gene. This CDR3 is built from 14 residues. In DNA, the CDR3 is TGTGCCAGCAGGACCCCAAGGTCCGATCAGCCCCAGCATTTT. Translating it yields CASRTPRSDQPQHF.

The table lists this clonotype with many counts. This chain links TRBV29-1 with TRBJ1-1; no clear D. The CDR3 extends over 14 amino acids. Germline CDR1 is SQVTM and CDR2 is ANQGSEA. V lost 5 bases and J 4 bases, leaving 17 bases between the germline ends. The CDR3 sequence is CSVRASHLATEAFF. CDR3 bases: TGCAGCGTTAGGGCCAGTCACCTCGCCACTGAAGCTTTCTTT.

Concerning this clonotype: A read error may produce the germline difference seen at one junction end. CDR3: CVSSYSSGVRAEAFF. The CDR3 DNA sequence: TGTGTCAGCAGTTACTCATCAGGGGTAAGGGCTGAAGCTTTCTTT. V gene TRBV6-5 combines with J gene TRBJ1-1; TRBD1 is a possible D gene (6 bases). CDR1 MNHEY and CDR2 SVGAGI come from the germline V gene. This CDR3 has 15 residues.

About this clonotype itself: Compared with germline, one end of the junction differs, possibly owing to a read error. V usage is TRBV11-1 and J usage is TRBJ2-2, with D maybe TRBD2 (5 bases). In germline, CDR1 is SGHAT, CDR2 FQDESV (reference sequence). The CDR3 length is 15 residues. The CDR3 is CVSSVLDSWTGELFF. The CDR3 nucleotides are TGTGTCAGCAGTGTACTAGACTCATGGACCGGGGAGCTGTTTTTT.

CDR3 amino acids: CASSRDRLNTEAFF. The DNA of the CDR3 is TGTGCCAGCAGCAGGGACAGATTGAACACTGAAGCTTTCTTT. The chain couples TRBV7-9 to TRBJ1-1, with 7 nucleotides matching TRBD1. The V and J ends lost 5 bases and 0 bases, in that order; junction bases with no gene match: 3. Germline loops: CDR1 SEHNR, CDR2 FQNEAQ (reference sequence). The CDR3 contains 14 residues.

The table lists this clonotype with many counts. This chain uses TRBV5-6 with TRBJ2-5; a possible D gene is TRBD1 (6 bases). The ends were cut back, 8 bases at V and 5 bases at J, with 22 bases in the middle. The CDR3 contains 15 residues. Germline V CDR1 and CDR2: SGHDT, YYEEEE. The CDR3 sequence: CASQSPQGHWETQYF. CDR3 in DNA: TGTGCCAGTCAATCTCCCCAGGGACATTGGGAGACCCAGTACTTC.

Comments on this clonotype: A much larger clonotype is one base distant, so this may be a read error. The chain recombines TRBV6-5 with TRBJ2-1; possibly TRBD1 or TRBD2 for D (5 bases each). Germline lookup yields CDR1 MNHEY and CDR2 SVGAGI. This CDR3 is 13 amino acids long. The CDR3 region has the DNA TGTGCCATCAAAGACGGACCTGGGGGTGAGCAGTCCTTC. Translated, it gives CAIKDGPGGEQSF.

To note about this clonotype: The missing conserved phenylalanine or tryptophan at the end of this CDR3 makes a read error likely. The chain is built from TRBV6-5 and TRBJ2-7; possibly TRBD2 for D (5 bases). Germline CDR1 and CDR2: MNHEY and SVGAGI. The CDR3 extends over 14 amino acids. V was shortened by 0 bases and J by 5 bases, with 11 bases between the two germline ends. The CDR3 loop reads CASSYSRVVNEQYS. The CDR3 nucleotides read TGTGCCAGCAGTTACTCGCGGGTCGTGAACGAGCAGTACTCC.

The rearrangement joins TRBV4-2 to TRBJ2-4; TRBD1 is a possible D gene (5 bases). CDR1 and CDR2 from the germline V gene are LGHNA and YNFKEQ. The CDR3 loop spans 17 amino acids. V was shortened by 3 bases and J by 0 bases, with 15 bases between the two germline ends. The CDR3 is CASSQWTWKLAKNIQYF. The CDR3 bases are TGTGCCAGCAGCCAGTGGACATGGAAACTAGCCAAAAACATTCAGTACTTC.

Points on this clonotype: A much larger clone differs by one base, so this may be a read error. The gene calls are TRBV12-3 or TRBV12-4 and TRBJ2-3, with D perhaps matching TRBD2 (6 bases). V was cut by 6 bases and J by 7 bases, with 17 bases left in between. The CDR3 extends over 14 amino acids. The CDR3 is CASRRGLPEYTQYF. CDR3 in DNA: TGTGCCAGCAGACGGGGACTTCCTGAGTATACGCAGTATTTT.

This clonotype was seen just once. This chain links TRBV7-2 with TRBJ2-2; 7 bases align to TRBD1. The junction had 9 bases not matched to a gene; V was cut back by 4 bases and J by 13 bases. Germline assignment: CDR1 SGHTA and CDR2 FQGNSA. The CDR3 totals 13 residues. CDR3 protein: CASSYRDRNMLFF. For the CDR3, the DNA is TGTGCCAGCAGCTACCGGGACAGAAATATGCTGTTTTTT.

A word on this clonotype: A single base separates this from a much larger clone, so it may be a read error. The V call is TRBV6-6, the J call TRBJ1-5, with 7 nucleotides matching TRBD1. Germline CDR1 is MNHNY and CDR2 is SVGAGI (reference sequence). Unmatched junction bases numbered 9, after V lost 0 bases and J lost 7 bases. CDR3 length: 16 residues. Here the CDR3 reads CASSYSSPTGKQPQHF. For the CDR3, the DNA is TGTGCCAGCAGTTACTCCTCCCCGACAGGGAAACAGCCCCAGCATTTT.

This clonotype was observed a handful of times. The chain uses TRBV28 and TRBJ2-5; D is uncertain. CDR1 is MDHEN, CDR2 SYDVKM, per germline. Trimming shortened V by 5 bases and J by 4 bases, and 29 bases separated the two germline ends. The CDR3 loop spans 19 amino acids. The CDR3 region is CASSPFPPADPVHGETQYF. Written as DNA, the CDR3 is TGTGCCAGCAGTCCCTTCCCACCCGCGGATCCCGTACACGGAGAGACCCAGTACTTC.

To note about this clonotype: Given a much more abundant clone one base away, this may be a read error. The gene calls are TRBV29-1 and TRBJ2-5; perhaps TRBD2 as D (7 bases). The germline V and J ends were trimmed by 8 bases and 6 bases, with 22 bases remaining between them. CDR1 and CDR2 (germline): SQVTM, ANQGSEA. CDR3 length: 14 amino acids. CDR3 amino acids: CSFRLSGGRQTQYF. The CDR3, as DNA: TGCAGCTTTCGACTATCGGGGGGCCGGCAGACCCAGTACTTC.

About this clonotype: A read error may be the cause here, since a much bigger clone is one base away. The rearrangement joins TRBV29-1 to TRBJ2-7; TRBD2 matches 11 bases. Germline V gene sequence: CDR1 SQVTM, CDR2 ANQGSEA. The ends lost 5 bases at V and 5 bases at J; junction bases unmatched: 5. The CDR3 loop spans 13 amino acids. The CDR3 sequence: CSVHGTSGDEQYF. In DNA form, the CDR3 reads TGCAGCGTTCACGGGACTAGCGGCGACGAGCAGTACTTC.

The chain combines TRBV6-1 with TRBJ1-2; TRBD1 aligns across 7 bases. Per the germline V gene, CDR1 is MNHNS and CDR2 is SASEGT. This CDR3 contains 15 residues. V gave up 6 bases and J gave up 4 bases; unmatched junction bases: 11. This CDR3 is CASRQTGTAPYGYTF. CDR3 nucleotides: TGTGCCAGCAGGCAGACCGGGACAGCACCCTATGGCTACACCTTC.